A single sample is the source of the 17 T cell receptor beta chains below, sequenced in a study of T cell repertoires in cytomegalovirus infection. TCRdb fed the reads into MiXCR, producing one record per CDR3 protein. In the table there are about 740,000 distinct CDR3 sequences, approximately 34% of which are singletons. The specimen was PBMCs. These receptors all come from a human donor in good health (CMV status not recorded). Some clones in this sample may be carry-over from other donors' samples.

This sequence joins TRBV5-1 and TRBJ1-1, with 8 bases aligning to TRBD1. CDR1 is SGHRS, CDR2 YFSETQ, per germline. Trimming cost V 3 bases and J 1 base; bases outside gene matches: 11. This CDR3 spans 17 amino acids. The CDR3 protein is CASSSTSLDRGNTEAFF. CDR3 DNA sequence: TGCGCCAGCAGCTCTACATCCCTAGACAGGGGGAACACTGAAGCTTTCTTT.

This clonotype was detected only a few times. The V call is TRBV6-1, the J call TRBJ2-1; 16 nucleotides line up with TRBD2. CDR1 is MNHNS, CDR2 SASEGT, per germline. Trimming removed 6 bases from V and 7 bases from J; junction bases left unmatched: 15. This CDR3 has 19 residues. The DNA for the CDR3 is TGTGCCAGCAGCGTTATGGGACTAGCGGGGGGGCCGAATTTAAATGAGCAGTTCTTC. This encodes CASSVMGLAGGPNLNEQFF.

This clonotype occurred a few times. The genes are TRBV28 and TRBJ2-1; 9 nucleotides line up with TRBD2. The CDR3 is 15 residues long. CDR1 is MDHEN, CDR2 SYDVKM, per germline. Unmatched junction bases numbered 14, after V lost 10 bases and J lost 7 bases. Here the CDR3 reads CATQRPGLALNEQFF. The CDR3, as DNA: TGTGCCACCCAAAGACCGGGACTAGCCTTAAATGAGCAGTTCTTC.

This clonotype was seen at least ten times. V usage is TRBV7-2 and J usage is TRBJ2-7, with 8 bases aligning to TRBD2. The CDR3 contains 15 residues. The V and J ends lost 5 bases and 7 bases, in that order; junction bases with no gene match: 13. Germline-derived CDR1 and CDR2 are SGHTA and FQGNSA. CDR3 sequence reads: CASSVPQAGVGEQYF. The CDR3 nucleotides are TGTGCCAGCAGCGTACCGCAAGCGGGAGTGGGGGAGCAGTACTTC.

This clonotype was seen more than once but under ten times. V and J are TRBV2 and TRBJ1-1; D not resolved. The CDR3 runs to 16 residues. Germline-derived CDR1 and CDR2 are SNHLY and FYNNEI. V shed 3 bases and J shed 2 bases, with 16 bases lying between them. Written as DNA, the CDR3 is TGTGCCAGCAGTGATTCTAGGTTTGGCAGCAACACTGAAGCTTTCTTT. It specifies CASSDSRFGSNTEAFF.

With respect to this clonotype: The junction does not match germline at one end; this may be a read error. The V and J genes are TRBV19 and TRBJ1-1; the D gene is possibly TRBD1 (6 bases). The length of the CDR3 is 14 residues. Germline values: CDR1 LNHDA, CDR2 SQIVND (reference sequence). CDR3 residues: CTSRGDYINTEAFF. DNA for the CDR3: TGTACCAGTAGGGGGGACTATATCAACACTGAAGCTTTCTTT.

The chain combines TRBV12-3 or TRBV12-4 with TRBJ1-2; no clear D gene. Trimming stripped 5 bases from V and 4 bases from J, with 14 bases between. This CDR3 spans 14 amino acids. CDR3 sequence reads: CASSPPGSPYGYTF. As DNA, the CDR3 is TGTGCCAGCAGTCCCCCGGGGAGCCCCTATGGCTACACCTTC.

The V gene is TRBV4-1, the J gene TRBJ1-2; no definite D call. The V gene lost 4 bases and the J gene lost 0 bases, with 12 bases spanning the gap. The CDR3 has 15 residues. Looked up from germline, CDR1 is MGHRA and CDR2 is YSYEKL. The CDR3 spells CASSPDGPPNYGYTF. In nucleotides, the CDR3 is TGCGCCAGCAGCCCTGATGGGCCACCTAACTATGGCTACACCTTC.

This clonotype was counted a few times. The V call is TRBV6-2 or TRBV6-3, the J call TRBJ2-3; TRBD2 agrees at 7 bases. Germline CDR1 and CDR2: MNHEY and SVGEGT. The trim removed 6 bases at V and 8 bases at J, leaving 5 bases unmatched. This CDR3 region has 12 residues. The DNA for the CDR3 is TGTGCCAGCAGCCTATCTAGCGGTACGCAGTATTTT. Residues: CASSLSSGTQYF.

This clonotype was detected many times. The chain employs TRBV28 and TRBJ2-3, with 10 bases that match TRBD1. Germline lookup yields CDR1 MDHEN and CDR2 SYDVKM. With 5 bases clipped from V and 4 bases from J, the junction kept 3 bases outside the gene matches. The CDR3 is made up of 14 amino acids. Here the CDR3 reads CASSGTGVADTQYF. The DNA of the CDR3 is TGTGCCAGCAGTGGGACAGGGGTTGCAGATACGCAGTATTTT.

This clonotype has more than one count but fewer than ten. The gene calls are TRBV27 and TRBJ1-2; weak D call: TRBD1 (6 bases). The length of the CDR3 is 14 residues. The V and J ends lost 6 bases and 2 bases respectively, with 13 bases between them. Germline V gives CDR1 MNHEY, CDR2 SMNVEV (reference sequence). The CDR3 nucleotides read TGTGCCAGCAGGACAGGCGGAATAAACTATGGCTACACCTTC. It codes for CASRTGGINYGYTF.

This rearrangement joins TRBV7-9 to TRBJ2-7; the match to TRBD2 covers 7 bases. The junction had 8 bases not matched to a gene; V was cut back by 5 bases and J by 4 bases. The CDR3 consists of 14 residues. Germline CDR1 SEHNR, CDR2 FQNEAQ (reference sequence). DNA for the CDR3: TGTGCCAGCAGCGTAGGGGCTAGCGGTTACGAGCAGTACTTC. This codes for CASSVGASGYEQYF.

This clonotype has more than one count but fewer than ten. V usage is TRBV12-3 or TRBV12-4 and J usage is TRBJ1-5, with a tentative D call TRBD1 (5 bases). The CDR3 totals 14 residues. Trimming took 6 bases from V and 5 from J, leaving 14 bases between them. This CDR3 reads CASSLDRAHQPQHF. CDR3 bases: TGTGCCAGCAGCCTAGACAGAGCCCATCAGCCCCAGCATTTT.

This clonotype was detected a few times. The chain couples TRBV10-3 to TRBJ1-1; 7 bases line up with TRBD1. The CDR3 has 14 amino acids. Trimming cost V 7 bases and J 1 base; bases outside gene matches: 6. The germline CDR1 and CDR2 sequences are ENHRY and SYGVKD. The CDR3 is CAITRGGRNTEAFF. CDR3 nucleotides: TGTGCCATCACCAGGGGGGGCAGGAACACTGAAGCTTTCTTT.

The rearrangement uses TRBV4-2 and TRBJ2-1, with 8 bases lining up with TRBD1. CDR1 and CDR2 (germline): LGHNA, YNFKEQ. The V segment lost 1 base and the J segment 3 bases; nucleotides outside the gene matches: 11. This CDR3 spans 18 amino acids. DNA for the CDR3: TGTGCCAGCAGCCAAGCTTTTAAATCAGGGGGCGTCTACAATGAGCAGTTCTTC. Residues: CASSQAFKSGGVYNEQFF.

This clonotype has more than one count but fewer than ten. The chain carries TRBV4-2 and TRBJ2-2, with D maybe TRBD1 (6 bases). The ends were cut back, 5 bases at V and 6 bases at J, with 19 bases in the middle. The CDR3 is made up of 16 amino acids. CDR1 is LGHNA and CDR2 is YNFKEQ in the germline V gene. CDR3 DNA: TGTGCCAGCAGCGGATCAAACAGGGTGACGGCCGGGGAGCTGTTTTTT. Its protein product is CASSGSNRVTAGELFF.

J is TRBJ2-1 and V is TRBV7-9, with 8 bases that match TRBD1. The CDR3 spans 15 residues. The V gene end was trimmed by 5 bases and the J gene end by 6 bases; junction bases not matched to a gene: 9. CDR1 is SEHNR, CDR2 FQNEAQ, per germline (reference sequence). This CDR3 reads CASSKNQGAGNEQFF. CDR3 nucleotides: TGTGCCAGCAGCAAAAATCAGGGGGCAGGCAATGAGCAGTTCTTC.